This TCR beta chain was retrieved from a study of blood T cell repertoires in COVID-19. Trimming took 1 base from V and 0 from J, leaving 9 bases between them. This CDR3 has 15 residues. Germline loops: CDR1 MGHRA, CDR2 YSYEKL. Method: immunoSEQ multiplex PCR; TCRdb's copy keeps in-frame clones and lacks some. The repertoire holds about 200,000 clones, with over 70% as singletons. Source material: peripheral blood. The chain uses TRBV4-1 and TRBJ1-1; D might be TRBD1 (5 bases). This receptor was identified in a woman in her seventies with acute or convalescent COVID-19. DNA for the CDR3: TGCGCCAGCAGCCAAGCCCCGGGGGTGAACACTGAAGCTTTCTTT. Residues: CASSQAPGVNTEAFF.